The clone carrying this T cell receptor (beta chain) has more than one count but fewer than ten. The source of the sample is a study of blood T cell repertoires in COVID-19. Each participant's cohort was designated according to participant-reported clinical history. Cohort 3 donors counted as recovered after two negative PCRs, clearance, or resolved symptoms. Here immunoSEQ multiplex PCR was the method, and the copy in TCRdb shows in-frame clones only, minus some. The data hold around 230,000 clones, with approximately 84% observed a single time. This sequence was found in a man aged 40-49 years who had recovered from COVID-19. The sequencing sample was made of PBMCs or T cells enriched from blood (not recorded which).

In DNA form, the CDR3 reads TGTGCCAGCAGCATCCGGGAGGGGAGGAGCACAGATACGCAGTATTTT. Translated, it gives CASSIREGRSTDTQYF. The chain recombines TRBV27 with TRBJ2-3; TRBD2 agrees at 8 bases. The CDR3 is 16 amino acids. V was pared by 6 bases and J by 0 bases, with 8 bases of the junction left unmatched. CDR1 and CDR2 (germline): MNHEY, SMNVEV (reference sequence).